A selection of T cell receptor beta chains follows, all from one sample in a study of early T cells in non-severe SARS-CoV-2 infection. TCRdb reanalysed the 5' RACE reads using MiXCR and keeps one entry per CDR3 protein. The sample shows over 85,000 distinct CDR3 sequences, approximately 17% of them seen only once. Sequenced input: whole blood. These receptors came from an adult who was a healthcare worker with PCR-confirmed SARS-CoV-2 infection or an uninfected control (not recorded which). Both conserved end residues are part of each CDR3. The D gene is left open where the match is weak. Where a row states a size, it is once, few, many or the class of an expanded clone; other rows omit it.

j_call: TRBJ2-1
v_call: TRBV7-9
clone_size: few
d_call: -
cdr3_aa: CASSGVGNEQFF
cdr3_nt: TGTGCCAGCAGTGGGGTGGGGAATGAGCAGTTCTTC

j_call: TRBJ2-7
v_call: TRBV7-2
clone_size: many
d_call: -
cdr3_aa: CASSLTPYEQYF
cdr3_nt: TGTGCCAGCAGCCTGACACCCTACGAGCAGTACTTC

j_call: TRBJ2-5
v_call: TRBV7-2
clone_size: -
d_call: -
cdr3_aa: CASSPWTEETQYF
cdr3_nt: TGTGCCAGCAGCCCATGGACAGAAGAGACCCAGTACTTC

j_call: TRBJ2-1
v_call: TRBV6-2/TRBV6-3
clone_size: few
d_call: -
cdr3_aa: CASSYRISKGSSYNEQFF
cdr3_nt: TGTGCCAGCAGTTACCGAATTAGCAAGGGTAGCTCCTACAATGAGCAGTTCTTC

j_call: TRBJ2-2
v_call: TRBV20-1
clone_size: many
d_call: TRBD1
cdr3_aa: CSARRPGTVTGELFF
cdr3_nt: TGCAGTGCTAGGAGGCCCGGGACAGTCACCGGGGAGCTGTTTTTT

j_call: TRBJ2-1
v_call: TRBV7-2
clone_size: -
d_call: TRBD2
cdr3_aa: CACSLVRGGRDEQFF
cdr3_nt: TGTGCCTGCAGCTTAGTCCGGGGGGGCAGAGATGAGCAGTTCTTC

j_call: TRBJ2-7
v_call: TRBV15
clone_size: -
d_call: TRBD1
cdr3_aa: CATSRVTGGRDEQYF
cdr3_nt: TGTGCCACCAGCAGAGTAACAGGGGGCAGGGACGAGCAGTACTTC

j_call: TRBJ2-1
v_call: TRBV6-2/TRBV6-3
clone_size: few
d_call: TRBD2
cdr3_aa: CASSGTSGSSEQFF
cdr3_nt: TGTGCCAGCTCCGGGACTAGCGGGAGCAGTGAGCAGTTCTTC

j_call: TRBJ2-3
v_call: TRBV6-5
clone_size: -
d_call: -
cdr3_aa: CASSYNRPSTDTQYF
cdr3_nt: TGTGCCAGCAGTTATAATAGGCCCAGCACAGATACGCAGTATTTT

j_call: TRBJ1-1
v_call: TRBV6-2/TRBV6-3
clone_size: many
d_call: -
cdr3_aa: CASSYNPETEAFF
cdr3_nt: TGTGCCAGCAGTTACAACCCAGAAACTGAAGCTTTCTTT

j_call: TRBJ2-1
v_call: TRBV5-1
clone_size: many
d_call: TRBD2
cdr3_aa: CASSPLAGGPRNEQFF
cdr3_nt: TGCGCCAGCAGCCCTCTAGCGGGAGGGCCTAGGAATGAGCAGTTCTTC

j_call: TRBJ1-6
v_call: TRBV7-2
clone_size: few
d_call: -
cdr3_aa: CASSLQQRDSPLHF
cdr3_nt: TGTGCCAGCAGCTTACAGCAGAGGGATTCACCCCTCCACTTT

j_call: TRBJ1-5
v_call: TRBV7-9
clone_size: few
d_call: -
cdr3_aa: CASSRGGGNQPQHF
cdr3_nt: TGTGCCAGTTCTCGGGGAGGGGGCAATCAGCCCCAGCATTTT

j_call: TRBJ2-7
v_call: TRBV25-1
clone_size: few
d_call: TRBD2
cdr3_aa: CASSGSGTLYEQYF
cdr3_nt: TGTGCCAGCAGTGGTAGCGGGACTCTCTACGAGCAGTACTTC

j_call: TRBJ2-3
v_call: TRBV29-1
clone_size: few
d_call: -
cdr3_aa: CSVETTDTQYF
cdr3_nt: TGCAGCGTGGAGACCACAGATACGCAGTATTTT

j_call: TRBJ2-1
v_call: TRBV20-1
clone_size: few
d_call: -
cdr3_aa: CSASDSVNEQFF
cdr3_nt: TGCAGTGCTAGTGATAGCGTCAATGAGCAGTTCTTC

j_call: TRBJ2-7
v_call: TRBV15
clone_size: -
d_call: TRBD1
cdr3_aa: CATSGRDSPYEQYF
cdr3_nt: TGTGCCACCAGCGGCCGGGACAGTCCTTACGAGCAGTACTTC

j_call: TRBJ2-3
v_call: TRBV6-2/TRBV6-3
clone_size: -
d_call: -
cdr3_aa: CASSYNGPPDTQYF
cdr3_nt: TGTGCCAGCAGTTACAACGGACCCCCAGATACGCAGTATTTT

j_call: TRBJ1-2
v_call: TRBV29-1
clone_size: -
d_call: -
cdr3_aa: CSVLRAGGYTF
cdr3_nt: TGCAGCGTCTTGAGGGCAGGAGGCTACACCTTC

j_call: TRBJ2-7
v_call: TRBV19
clone_size: -
d_call: -
cdr3_aa: CASRPLGGSGEQYF
cdr3_nt: TGTGCCAGTAGACCCCTAGGGGGATCGGGCGAGCAGTACTTC

j_call: TRBJ1-2
v_call: TRBV6-5
clone_size: -
d_call: TRBD1
cdr3_aa: CASSYTRTGGGYGYTF
cdr3_nt: TGTGCCAGCAGTTACACCCGGACAGGGGGTGGATATGGCTACACCTTC

j_call: TRBJ2-7
v_call: TRBV6-1
clone_size: once
d_call: -
cdr3_aa: CASTARETYEQYF
cdr3_nt: TGTGCCAGCACCGCACGGGAAACCTACGAGCAGTACTTC

j_call: TRBJ2-3
v_call: TRBV28
clone_size: -
d_call: -
cdr3_aa: CASHQWWADTQYF
cdr3_nt: TGTGCCAGTCACCAGTGGTGGGCAGATACGCAGTATTTT

j_call: TRBJ2-7
v_call: TRBV7-6
clone_size: -
d_call: TRBD1
cdr3_aa: CASSWYRGQSPYEQYF
cdr3_nt: TGTGCCAGCAGCTGGTACAGGGGTCAATCCCCCTACGAGCAGTACTTC

j_call: TRBJ1-6
v_call: TRBV28
clone_size: -
d_call: TRBD1
cdr3_aa: CASSSTGTGNSPLHF
cdr3_nt: TGTGCCAGCAGTTCCACCGGGACAGGGAATTCACCCCTCCACTTT

j_call: TRBJ1-4
v_call: TRBV6-5
clone_size: many
d_call: -
cdr3_aa: CASSYSGKGEKLFF
cdr3_nt: TGTGCCAGCAGTTACTCTGGGAAGGGTGAAAAACTGTTTTTT

j_call: TRBJ2-7
v_call: TRBV10-3
clone_size: many
d_call: -
cdr3_aa: CAISASDSSYEQYF
cdr3_nt: TGTGCCATCAGTGCATCGGACAGCTCCTACGAGCAGTACTTC

j_call: TRBJ1-2
v_call: TRBV27
clone_size: many
d_call: TRBD1
cdr3_aa: CASSLGTGKYGYTF
cdr3_nt: TGTGCCAGCAGTTTAGGGACAGGGAAATATGGCTACACCTTC

j_call: TRBJ2-1
v_call: TRBV29-1
clone_size: many
d_call: -
cdr3_aa: CSVRPADEQFF
cdr3_nt: TGCAGCGTCCGTCCTGCGGATGAGCAGTTCTTC

j_call: TRBJ2-7
v_call: TRBV15
clone_size: -
d_call: TRBD1
cdr3_aa: CATSRGGQSYEQYF
cdr3_nt: TGTGCCACCAGCAGAGGGGGACAGTCCTACGAGCAGTACTTC

j_call: TRBJ2-1
v_call: TRBV19
clone_size: -
d_call: -
cdr3_aa: CASRNPGHEQFF
cdr3_nt: TGTGCCAGTAGAAACCCGGGACATGAGCAGTTCTTC

j_call: TRBJ1-5
v_call: TRBV29-1
clone_size: -
d_call: -
cdr3_aa: CSVVTGATSNQPQHF
cdr3_nt: TGCAGCGTTGTGACAGGTGCTACCAGCAATCAGCCCCAGCATTTT

j_call: TRBJ2-3
v_call: TRBV6-5
clone_size: few
d_call: TRBD2
cdr3_aa: CASSYLRSGSVTDTQYF
cdr3_nt: TGTGCCAGCAGTTATCTTCGAAGCGGGAGCGTGACAGATACGCAGTATTTT

j_call: TRBJ2-1
v_call: TRBV15
clone_size: few
d_call: TRBD2
cdr3_aa: CATSRDFSSSGSIYNEQFF
cdr3_nt: TGTGCCACCAGCAGAGATTTTAGTTCTAGCGGGAGTATTTACAATGAGCAGTTCTTC

j_call: TRBJ1-1
v_call: TRBV20-1
clone_size: -
d_call: TRBD1
cdr3_aa: CSAPQGTAKNTEAFF
cdr3_nt: TGCAGTGCTCCCCAAGGGACAGCGAAAAACACTGAAGCTTTCTTT

j_call: TRBJ2-7
v_call: TRBV19
clone_size: -
d_call: TRBD1
cdr3_aa: CASSTPGQGRVYEQYF
cdr3_nt: TGTGCCAGTAGTACGCCCGGACAGGGTCGGGTCTACGAGCAGTACTTC

j_call: TRBJ1-4
v_call: TRBV7-6
clone_size: many
d_call: -
cdr3_aa: CASTQRGGTNEKLFF
cdr3_nt: TGTGCCAGCACCCAGCGAGGGGGGACTAATGAAAAACTGTTTTTT

j_call: TRBJ2-2
v_call: TRBV7-7
clone_size: few
d_call: -
cdr3_aa: CASSLGRTGELFF
cdr3_nt: TGTGCTAGCAGCTTGGGACGCACCGGGGAGCTGTTTTTT

j_call: TRBJ2-5
v_call: TRBV20-1
clone_size: -
d_call: TRBD2
cdr3_aa: CSAKAGKETQYF
cdr3_nt: TGCAGTGCTAAAGCGGGAAAAGAGACCCAGTACTTC

j_call: TRBJ2-3
v_call: TRBV29-1
clone_size: -
d_call: -
cdr3_aa: CSVWEKTSTDTQYF
cdr3_nt: TGCAGCGTTTGGGAGAAAACTAGCACAGATACGCAGTATTTT

j_call: TRBJ2-7
v_call: TRBV7-9
clone_size: -
d_call: -
cdr3_aa: CASSPGQQSQGQYF
cdr3_nt: TGTGCCAGCAGCCCGGGACAACAAAGTCAGGGGCAGTACTTC

j_call: TRBJ1-5
v_call: TRBV19
clone_size: few
d_call: TRBD1
cdr3_aa: CASSVQGLGQPQHF
cdr3_nt: TGTGCCAGTAGTGTACAGGGGTTGGGTCAGCCCCAGCATTTT

j_call: TRBJ2-3
v_call: TRBV19
clone_size: many
d_call: -
cdr3_aa: CASSIGQTTDTQYF
cdr3_nt: TGTGCCAGTAGTATAGGTCAAACAACAGATACGCAGTATTTT

j_call: TRBJ2-5
v_call: TRBV7-2
clone_size: few
d_call: -
cdr3_aa: CASSRTVSRGETQYF
cdr3_nt: TGTGCCAGCAGCCGAACCGTCTCCCGGGGGGAGACCCAGTACTTC

j_call: TRBJ2-5
v_call: TRBV20-1
clone_size: few
d_call: -
cdr3_aa: CSGHNRARETQYF
cdr3_nt: TGCAGTGGACACAACAGGGCCCGGGAGACCCAGTACTTC

j_call: TRBJ1-5
v_call: TRBV28
clone_size: -
d_call: -
cdr3_aa: CASSFRGFSQPQHF
cdr3_nt: TGTGCCAGCAGTTTTAGGGGTTTTAGTCAGCCCCAGCATTTT

j_call: TRBJ2-1
v_call: TRBV28
clone_size: few
d_call: TRBD2
cdr3_aa: CASSPIGGSRNEQFF
cdr3_nt: TGTGCCAGCAGCCCCATCGGCGGGAGTAGGAATGAGCAGTTCTTC

j_call: TRBJ1-4
v_call: TRBV4-3
clone_size: -
d_call: TRBD1
cdr3_aa: CASSLGTGQEKLFF
cdr3_nt: TGCGCCAGCAGCCTGGGGACAGGGCAGGAAAAACTGTTTTTT

j_call: TRBJ2-3
v_call: TRBV12-3/TRBV12-4
clone_size: few
d_call: -
cdr3_aa: CASSSNPRGGKSDTQFF
cdr3_nt: TGTGCCAGCAGCTCAAACCCCAGGGGAGGGAAGTCAGATACGCAGTTTTTT

j_call: TRBJ2-1
v_call: TRBV21-1
clone_size: -
d_call: -
cdr3_aa: CASSKEAGQGPYNEQFF
cdr3_nt: TGTGCCAGCAGCAAAGAGGCGGGACAGGGACCCTACAATGAGCAGTTCTTC

j_call: TRBJ2-2
v_call: TRBV6-2/TRBV6-3
clone_size: -
d_call: TRBD1
cdr3_aa: CASSYDRGRVDTGELFF
cdr3_nt: TGTGCCAGCAGCTACGACAGGGGGCGGGTGGACACCGGGGAGCTGTTTTTT

j_call: TRBJ1-2
v_call: TRBV11-2
clone_size: few
d_call: -
cdr3_aa: CASSPGGLNYGYTF
cdr3_nt: TGTGCCAGCAGTCCGGGTGGCCTTAACTATGGCTACACCTTC

j_call: TRBJ1-6
v_call: TRBV25-1
clone_size: few
d_call: -
cdr3_aa: CASSGGSYSPLHF
cdr3_nt: TGTGCCAGCAGTGGAGGGAGTTATTCACCCCTCCACTTT

j_call: TRBJ2-3
v_call: TRBV5-4
clone_size: few
d_call: TRBD1
cdr3_aa: CASSPVQGASTDTQYF
cdr3_nt: TGTGCCAGCAGCCCGGTACAGGGGGCCTCCACAGATACGCAGTATTTT

j_call: TRBJ1-5
v_call: TRBV6-6
clone_size: -
d_call: TRBD1
cdr3_aa: CASTGQGTKSYQPQHF
cdr3_nt: TGTGCCAGCACAGGACAGGGGACGAAAAGCTATCAGCCCCAGCATTTT